A selection of T cell receptor beta chains follows, all from one sample in a study of lymphopenia after photon versus proton radiotherapy. Libraries were prepared by immunoSEQ multiplex PCR; TCRdb keeps only in-frame clonotypes and omits some of them. Seen here are some 25,000 clones, 80% to 85% observed once, and the top ten hold 21%. The source material was peripheral blood, sampled from a patient treated with proton-based radiotherapy. Source of these receptors: a woman between 65 and 79 years old with pancreatic cancer. The CDR3 runs from the conserved cysteine through the conserved F or W. Each record gives: J gene, D gene, clone size, V gene, CDR3 protein, CDR3 DNA. The D gene is left open where the match is weak. Some rows have no size entry. The others give once, few or many, or a class for an expanded clone.

j_gene: TRBJ2-1
d_gene: TRBD2
abundance: -
v_gene: TRBV12-5
CDR3aa: CASGLASVAGARNEQFF
CDR3nt: TGTGCTAGTGGTTTGGCCTCTGTCGCGGGAGCCCGGAATGAGCAGTTCTTC

j_gene: TRBJ1-1
d_gene: TRBD1
abundance: -
v_gene: TRBV10-3
CDR3aa: CAISDRVMGTEAFF
CDR3nt: TGTGCCATCTCCGACAGGGTTATGGGCACTGAAGCTTTCTTT

j_gene: TRBJ1-1
d_gene: -
abundance: few
v_gene: TRBV30
CDR3aa: CAWSPTLGTEAFF
CDR3nt: TGTGCCTGGAGTCCGACCCTCGGGACTGAAGCTTTCTTT

j_gene: TRBJ2-1
d_gene: TRBD2
abundance: once
v_gene: TRBV19
CDR3aa: CASSIQAGASNNEQFF
CDR3nt: TGTGCCAGTAGTATTCAAGCGGGAGCATCTAACAATGAGCAGTTCTTC

j_gene: TRBJ2-3
d_gene: -
abundance: -
v_gene: TRBV7-3
CDR3aa: CASSPRDALDTQYF
CDR3nt: TGTGCCAGCAGCCCCCGGGACGCTCTGGATACGCAGTATTTT

j_gene: TRBJ2-3
d_gene: TRBD1
abundance: -
v_gene: TRBV28
CDR3aa: CASMSTGSTDTQYF
CDR3nt: TGTGCCAGCATGTCGACAGGGAGCACAGATACGCAGTATTTT

j_gene: TRBJ1-1
d_gene: -
abundance: -
v_gene: TRBV6-5
CDR3aa: CASSYRGVGSTEAFF
CDR3nt: TGTGCCAGCAGTTATAGAGGCGTCGGGAGCACTGAAGCTTTCTTT

j_gene: TRBJ2-3
d_gene: -
abundance: -
v_gene: TRBV7-2
CDR3aa: CASSLAWGTSTDTQYF
CDR3nt: TGTGCCAGCAGCCTCGCCTGGGGAACTAGCACAGATACGCAGTATTTT

j_gene: TRBJ1-2
d_gene: TRBD1
abundance: -
v_gene: TRBV11-3
CDR3aa: CASSFGQGASFAGYTF
CDR3nt: TGTGCCAGCAGCTTTGGACAGGGGGCTAGTTTTGCTGGCTACACCTTC

j_gene: TRBJ1-2
d_gene: -
abundance: once
v_gene: TRBV29-1
CDR3aa: CSVEDPGGNYGYTF
CDR3nt: TGCAGCGTTGAAGACCCGGGGGGTAACTATGGCTACACCTTC

j_gene: TRBJ1-5
d_gene: -
abundance: -
v_gene: TRBV19
CDR3aa: CASSIGWGGQPQHF
CDR3nt: TGTGCCAGTAGTATAGGTTGGGGAGGCCAGCCCCAGCATTTT

j_gene: TRBJ1-3
d_gene: -
abundance: -
v_gene: TRBV4-3
CDR3aa: CASSRWGGNTIYF
CDR3nt: TGCGCCAGCAGCCGCTGGGGGGGAAACACCATATATTTT

j_gene: TRBJ2-5
d_gene: -
abundance: -
v_gene: TRBV9
CDR3aa: CASSVAPGLGETQYF
CDR3nt: TGTGCCAGCAGCGTAGCCCCGGGGCTAGGGGAGACCCAGTACTTC

j_gene: TRBJ1-1
d_gene: -
abundance: -
v_gene: TRBV4-1
CDR3aa: CASSQDSGTYQLNTEAFF
CDR3nt: TGCGCCAGCAGCCAAGATTCAGGGACATATCAATTGAACACTGAAGCTTTCTTT

j_gene: TRBJ1-1
d_gene: TRBD1
abundance: -
v_gene: TRBV5-6
CDR3aa: CASTRDRRGNTEAFF
CDR3nt: TGTGCCAGCACCCGGGACAGAAGAGGGAACACTGAAGCTTTCTTT

j_gene: TRBJ1-1
d_gene: TRBD1
abundance: -
v_gene: TRBV5-4
CDR3aa: CASSLGGRDREAFF
CDR3nt: TGTGCCAGCAGCTTGGGGGGACGGGACAGGGAAGCTTTCTTT

j_gene: TRBJ2-5
d_gene: -
abundance: -
v_gene: TRBV2
CDR3aa: CASSEGPGGTQYF
CDR3nt: TGTGCCAGCAGTGAAGGACCCGGGGGGACCCAGTACTTC

j_gene: TRBJ1-4
d_gene: -
abundance: -
v_gene: TRBV9
CDR3aa: CASSVGSLGEKLFF
CDR3nt: TGTGCCAGCAGCGTAGGATCGCTGGGAGAAAAACTGTTTTTT